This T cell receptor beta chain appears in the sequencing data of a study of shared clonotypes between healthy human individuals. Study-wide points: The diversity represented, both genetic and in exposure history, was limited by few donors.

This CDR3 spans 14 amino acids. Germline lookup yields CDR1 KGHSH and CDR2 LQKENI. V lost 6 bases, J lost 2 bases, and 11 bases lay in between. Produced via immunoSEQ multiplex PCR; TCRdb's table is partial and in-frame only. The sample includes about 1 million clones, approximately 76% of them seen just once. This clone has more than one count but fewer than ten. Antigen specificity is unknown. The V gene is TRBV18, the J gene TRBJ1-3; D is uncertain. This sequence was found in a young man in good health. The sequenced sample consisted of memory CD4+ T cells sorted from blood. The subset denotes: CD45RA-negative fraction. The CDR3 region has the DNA TGTGCCAGCTCCCTGAATACCGCTGGAAACACCATATATTTT. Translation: CASSLNTAGNTIYF.